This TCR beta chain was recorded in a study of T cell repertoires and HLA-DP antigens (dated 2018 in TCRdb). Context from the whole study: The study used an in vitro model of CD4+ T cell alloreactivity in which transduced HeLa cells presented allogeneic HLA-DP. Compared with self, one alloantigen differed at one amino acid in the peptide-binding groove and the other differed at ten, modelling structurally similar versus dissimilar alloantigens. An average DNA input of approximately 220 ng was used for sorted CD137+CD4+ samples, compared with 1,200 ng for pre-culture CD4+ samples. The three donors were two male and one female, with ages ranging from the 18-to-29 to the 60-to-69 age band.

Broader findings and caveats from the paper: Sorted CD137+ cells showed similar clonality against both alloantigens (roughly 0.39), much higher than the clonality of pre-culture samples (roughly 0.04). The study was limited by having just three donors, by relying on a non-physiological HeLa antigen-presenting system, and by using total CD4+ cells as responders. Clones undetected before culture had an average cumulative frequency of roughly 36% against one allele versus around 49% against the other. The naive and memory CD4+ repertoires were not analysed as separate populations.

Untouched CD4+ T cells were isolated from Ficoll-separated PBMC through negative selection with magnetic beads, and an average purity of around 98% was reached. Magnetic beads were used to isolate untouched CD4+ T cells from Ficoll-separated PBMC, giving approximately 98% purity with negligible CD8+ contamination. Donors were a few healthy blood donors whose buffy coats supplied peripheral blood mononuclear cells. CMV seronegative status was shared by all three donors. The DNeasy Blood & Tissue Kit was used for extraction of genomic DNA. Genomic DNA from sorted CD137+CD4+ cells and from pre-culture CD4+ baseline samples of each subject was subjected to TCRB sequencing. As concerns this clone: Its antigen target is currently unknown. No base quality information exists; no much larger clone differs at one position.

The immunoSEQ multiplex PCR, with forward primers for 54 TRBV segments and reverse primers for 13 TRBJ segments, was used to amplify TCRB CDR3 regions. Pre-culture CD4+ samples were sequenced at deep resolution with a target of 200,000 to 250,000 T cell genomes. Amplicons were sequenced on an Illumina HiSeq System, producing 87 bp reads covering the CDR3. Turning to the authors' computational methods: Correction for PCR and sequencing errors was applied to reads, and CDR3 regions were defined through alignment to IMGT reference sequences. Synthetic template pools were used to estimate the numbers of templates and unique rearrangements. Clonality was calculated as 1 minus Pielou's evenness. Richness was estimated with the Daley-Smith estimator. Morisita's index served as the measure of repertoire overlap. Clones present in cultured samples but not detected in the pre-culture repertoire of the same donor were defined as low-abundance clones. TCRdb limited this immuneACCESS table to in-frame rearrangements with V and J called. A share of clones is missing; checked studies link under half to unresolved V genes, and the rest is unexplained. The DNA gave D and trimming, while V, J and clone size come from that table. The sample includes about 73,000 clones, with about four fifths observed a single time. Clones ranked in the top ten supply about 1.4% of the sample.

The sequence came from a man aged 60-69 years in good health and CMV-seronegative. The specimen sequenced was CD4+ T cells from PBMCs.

For the CDR3, the sequence is CASSLDRVNTGELFF. The DNA sequence is given as TGTGCCAGCAGCTTGGACAGGGTGAACACCGGGGAGCTGTTTTTT. Here the chain combines TRBV5-4 and TRBJ2-2; the D gene is perhaps TRBD1, on 6 matching bases. Trimming removed 0 bases from V and 1 base from J, leaving 7 bases between the germline ends. The CDR3 holds 15 amino acids from the cysteine to the phenylalanine. Only the CDR3 DNA stays, 45 bases, in frame from base 1. CDR1 and CDR2 are read off the germline V gene (reference sequence) as SGHNT and YYREEE.